This TCR beta chain was captured in a study of PD-1 blockade in classical Hodgkin lymphoma. Study-wide results and caveats: Healthy donors were reported to have higher baseline TCR diversity than newly diagnosed patients. Exclusion removed patients who began nivolumab under 1 year after ASCT. Similar baseline diversity was found in complete responders and newly diagnosed patients.

To note about this clone: Its target is unknown.

Sample time point: cycle 4 day 1 (C4D1), after 6 weeks of nivolumab. The patients all showed relapse after autologous stem cell transplantation, while their brentuximab vedotin exposure varied. The repertoire was sequenced with immunoSEQ multiplex PCR; TCRdb's copy has only in-frame clones and lacks some. Of 64,000 or so clones in the sample, around nine tenths were seen once. The CDR3 is 13 amino acids. Germline V gives CDR1 LGHNT, CDR2 FRNRAP. V was trimmed by 3 bases and J by 3 bases, leaving 9 bases between them. V gene TRBV12-5 combines with J gene TRBJ2-7; D not certain. Sample: peripheral blood mononuclear cells (PBMCs), taken before the fourth cycle of nivolumab. This clonotype was obtained from a human donor with classical Hodgkin lymphoma. Here the CDR3 reads CASGFEVHYEQYF. The CDR3 DNA reads as TGTGCTAGTGGTTTCGAGGTTCACTACGAGCAGTACTTC.